This T cell receptor (beta chain) stems from a study of CD8+ T cells in alopecia areata. The study's findings and limits: Elevated clonality characterized lesional scalp relative to normal scalp, particularly in alopecia totalis/universalis.

The V end was cut by 2 bases, the J end by 0 bases, with 13 bases between. CDR1 is MGHDK, CDR2 SYGVNS, per germline. The CDR3 sequence is 16 residues long. The sample's treatment: oral pan-JAK inhibitor, 5-10 mg twice daily. This clone was detected a few times. Its antigen remains unknown. Following RNA extraction, reverse transcription yielded cDNA that acted as the sequencing template. Sequencing was performed with immunoSEQ multiplex PCR; in TCRdb, only in-frame clones are kept and a portion is missing. The sample lists 150,000 to 200,000 clones, 58% seen once, with around 16% in the top ten. This clonotype originated in a human donor with alopecia areata. The input for sequencing was CD4+ T cells sorted from blood, taken at roughly week 55, from a patient treated with tofacitinib. The rearrangement uses TRBV25-1 and TRBJ2-5; D is undetermined. CDR3 DNA: TGTGCCAGCAGTGAAGTCAGGACCACATACCAAGAGACCCAGTACTTC. This sequence encodes CASSEVRTTYQETQYF.